What follows is one T cell receptor beta chain and its context. Its antigen remains unknown. TCRdb's copy holds only in-frame clones and misses some; the assay was immunoSEQ multiplex PCR. The sample has about 60,000 clones, 84% seen once; the top ten hold around 0.65%. This sample stems from a study of OX40 agonist ivuxolimab in advanced cancers. On the study more broadly: Of the participants, 35% to 50% had some prior anti-PD-1, anti-PD-L1 or anti-CTLA-4 therapy, which was allowed.

J was trimmed by 11 bases and V by 4 bases; bases with no gene match: 4. Germline V gene lookup returns CDR1 SGDLS and CDR2 YYNGEE. This CDR3 spans 13 amino acids. General study results and limits: On average, CD8+ T cells showed a greater number of expanded clones than CD4+.

This rearrangement joins TRBV9 to TRBJ2-5; 14 bases agree with TRBD2. The receptor was isolated from an adult with an advanced solid tumor such as melanoma, head and neck, liver or kidney cancer. The specimen was CD4+ or CD8+ T cells sorted from blood, collected in a trial of the OX40 agonist ivuxolimab. In DNA form, the CDR3 reads TGTGCCAGCAGCAGGACTAGCGGGAGGAGGCAGTACTTC. As protein: CASSRTSGRRQYF.